The TCR beta chain described here comes from a study of blood T cell repertoires in COVID-19 (TCRdb year 2020). Study-wide context: Collaborator samples came from the United States, Italy and Spain and covered acute and convalescent phases of COVID-19. The prospective study material was composed of cDNA or gDNA derived from T cells, B-cell-depleted T cells, or PBMCs. Deeply sampled blood TCRbeta repertoires from subjects exposed to, actively infected with, or recovered from COVID-19 were included in the dataset. The repertoires were made available in a free public database intended to serve as a resource for research on the immune response to SARS-CoV-2. Samples were obtained from the ongoing ImmuneRACE study (first 160 participants) and from 1,254 subjects provided by 6 global collaborators. Sample metadata almost always included a de-identified subject ID, COVID-19 status, age in years and sex. Where available, HLA class I and class II types were obtained from metadata supplied by the sample provider rather than from assay-based typing.

TCRbeta CDR3 regions were amplified from genomic DNA using the immunoSEQ Assay, a bias-controlled multiplex PCR. Per the source publication's procedure: Nucleated cell counts per sample were estimated from amplification of reference gene primers within the assay. To quantify the absolute abundance of each unique TCRbeta CDR3 rearrangement, sequence reads were collapsed and filtered. For each sample, productive Simpson clonality was calculated by taking the square root of Simpson's diversity index across productive rearrangements. As stored in TCRdb, this immuneACCESS dataset retains in-frame rearrangements with V and J assigned. A fraction of the clones does not appear; measured against another copy, unresolved V genes explain less than half of the discrepancy, and the remainder lacks a known reason. V and J calls and clone size follow that table, whereas D and trimming were derived from the DNA. For this sample the table gives over 45,000 clones, of which approximately 89% were detected only once. The top ten clonotypes cover around 46% of the sample.

In Seattle, one collaborating source enrolled patients while the infection was active and tracked those patients longitudinally over the course of disease. Collaborating institutions collected whole blood in K2EDTA tubes following their own protocols. For TCRbeta analysis, collaborator samples were shipped as frozen whole blood, as isolated PBMCs, or as DNA extracted from either sample type. From cysteine to phenylalanine, the CDR3 is 15 amino acids long. The sequence is cut down to CDR3 DNA, 45 bases in frame from base 1. V sheds 3 bases and J sheds 2 bases, leaving 16 bases between their ends. Via the germline V gene (reference sequence), CDR1 is DFQATT and CDR2 SNEGSKA. Study-wide conclusions, independent of this receptor: The amount of clinical and demographic metadata varied by source and participant and was provided uncurated.

A note on this clone: Its antigen target is currently unknown. Per-nucleotide qualities are absent, and no much larger clonotype sits a single base away.

The source material was peripheral blood. The sequence was obtained from a woman in her fifties or sixties with COVID-19, enrolled during active disease. The sequence is built from TRBV20-1 and TRBJ2-5, and possibly TRBD2, on 5 matching bases. The CDR3 in this case is CSASLDGNSQETQYF. DNA sequence: TGCAGTGCTAGTCTAGACGGGAACTCTCAAGAGACCCAGTACTTC.